Below, 26 T cell receptor beta chains from the same sample are listed, as sequenced in a study of CD8+CD57+ T cells in acquired aplastic anemia. Flow cytometry had shown expanded CD8+CD57+ cells in the patients chosen for sequencing. Genomic DNA constituted the template upon which TCR beta VDJ and CDR3 profiling was performed. Using its own MiXCR run on the reads, TCRdb lists one record per CDR3 protein. The data show hundreds of thousands of distinct CDR3 sequences, roughly 59% seen once. Input material: sorted CD4+, CD8+, or CD8+CD57+ T cells (not recorded which) from PBMCs. These receptors originate from a human donor with aplastic anemia.

This chain connects TRBV20-1 to TRBJ2-3; 10 bases map to TRBD2. CDR1 and CDR2 (germline): DFQATT, SNEGSKA (reference sequence). The CDR3 covers 16 residues. V dropped 6 bases and J dropped 1; count of bases not matched to a gene: 10. This CDR3 is CSASQAGGAGTDTQYF. The DNA for the CDR3 is TGCAGTGCCAGCCAAGCGGGGGGGGCCGGCACAGATACGCAGTATTTT.

V and J are TRBV29-1 and TRBJ2-1, with TRBD2 identical over 10 bases. The CDR3 is 15 residues long. V was clipped by 2 bases and J by 10 bases; unmatched bases: 11. Germline CDR1 reads SQVTM; CDR2 reads ANQGSEA. The chain's CDR3 is CSVEPPGLARDEQFF. The CDR3 DNA sequence: TGCAGCGTTGAACCCCCGGGACTAGCGCGAGACGAGCAGTTCTTC.

The V and J genes are TRBV13 and TRBJ2-1; 8 nucleotides match TRBD2. The J segment lost 6 bases and the V segment lost 8 bases, leaving 12 bases of the junction unmatched. The CDR3 consists of 15 residues. CDR1 is PRHDT and CDR2 is FYEKMQ in the germline V gene (reference sequence). This CDR3 reads CASRAGAGVPNEQFF. CDR3 DNA sequence: TGTGCCAGCCGGGCGGGAGCGGGAGTTCCCAATGAGCAGTTCTTC. Full variable domain (missing parts from reference TRBV13 and TRBJ2-1): AAGVIQSPRHLIKEKRETATLKCYPIPRHDTVYWYQQGPGQDPQFLISFYEKMQSDKGSIPDRFSAQQFSDYHSELNMSSLELGDSALYFCASRAGAGVPNEQFFGPGTRLTVL.

The chain carries TRBV20-1 and TRBJ1-1; D call uncertain. Germline CDR1 and CDR2: DFQATT and SNEGSKA (reference sequence). CDR3 size: 11 residues. CDR3 nucleotide sequence: TGCAGCCTCCCGAGGAACACTGAAGCTTTCTTT. As protein: CSLPRNTEAFF.

The V call is TRBV19, the J call TRBJ2-1; perhaps TRBD2 as D (6 bases). The CDR3 totals 16 residues. V was cut by 1 base and J by 1 base, with 11 bases left in between. Looked up from germline, CDR1 is LNHDA and CDR2 is SQIVND (reference sequence). The CDR3 sequence: CASSIAGSGSYNEQFF. In DNA, the CDR3 is TGTGCCAGTAGTATAGCGGGAAGCGGGTCCTACAATGAGCAGTTCTTC.

In this sample, this clonotype turned up many times. The CDR3 reads CSASSGLLQETQYF. The DNA for the CDR3 is TGCAGTGCTAGCTCGGGACTCTTACAAGAGACCCAGTACTTC. This chain links TRBV20-1 with TRBJ2-5; D may be TRBD2 (6 bases). The CDR3 consists of 14 residues. Germline loops: CDR1 DFQATT, CDR2 SNEGSKA (reference sequence). The V gene lost 3 bases and the J gene lost 2 bases, with 13 bases spanning the gap.

This chain joins TRBV25-1 and TRBJ2-1, with 9 bases lining up with TRBD2. CDR3 length equals 20 residues. Looked up from germline, CDR1 is MGHDK and CDR2 is SYGVNS. V was pared by 0 bases and J by 0 bases, with 12 bases of the junction left unmatched. The CDR3 DNA is TGTGCCAGCAGTGAATATGGGGCGGGAGGGGTTTTCTACTCCTACAATGAGCAGTTCTTC. It yields the protein CASSEYGAGGVFYSYNEQFF.

The sample holds many counts of this clonotype. The chain joins TRBV9 to TRBJ2-2; 8 nucleotides match TRBD1. Trimming took 3 bases from V and 6 from J; bases not matched to a gene: 10. Germline CDR1 and CDR2: SGDLS and YYNGEE. The CDR3 is 16 residues long. CDR3 DNA: TGTGCCAGCAGCGGAAAAGACAGGGGTAGGGCCGGGGAGCTGTTTTTT. Protein product: CASSGKDRGRAGELFF.

The gene calls are TRBV24-1 and TRBJ1-2; D is undetermined. The V end was cut by 5 bases, the J end by 4 bases, with 10 bases between. The germline gives CDR1 KGHDR, CDR2 SFDVKD. This CDR3 has 13 amino acids. The CDR3 bases are TGTGCCACCAGTGCCGGACTCCGCTATGGCTACACCTTC. Its protein is CATSAGLRYGYTF.

This clonotype was observed once. The rearrangement joins TRBV2 to TRBJ2-7; 7 bases line up with TRBD1. CDR3 length: 14 amino acids. Germline-derived CDR1 and CDR2 are SNHLY and FYNNEI. V lost 6 bases, J lost 3 bases, and 8 bases stayed unmatched. This CDR3 reads CASSSKPGGYEQYF. The DNA of the CDR3 is TGTGCCAGCAGCAGTAAGCCAGGGGGCTACGAGCAGTACTTC.

Only a few counts were recorded for this clonotype. J is TRBJ2-1 and V is TRBV20-1, with 7 bases that match TRBD2. V lost 2 bases, J lost 1 base, and 5 bases stayed unmatched. Germline V lookup: CDR1 DFQATT, CDR2 SNEGSKA (reference sequence). CDR3 length: 15 amino acids. The CDR3 DNA follows: TGCAGTGCTAGACAGGCGGGAGAGTCCTACAATGAGCAGTTCTTC. Protein: CSARQAGESYNEQFF.

Notes on this clonotype: A single base separates this from a much larger clone, so it may be a read error. V is TRBV10-3 and J is TRBJ1-2, with D perhaps TRBD1 (5 bases). V dropped 6 bases and J dropped 6 bases, with 17 bases sitting between them. The V gene's germline CDR1 is ENHRY and CDR2 SYGVKD. The CDR3 length is 14 residues. The CDR3 DNA reads TGTGCCATCAGAGAGACGGCAGGGCAAGATGGCTACACCTTC. As protein: CAIRETAGQDGYTF.

This chain links TRBV6-6 with TRBJ1-5, with 7 positions matching TRBD1. The CDR3 is 15 residues long. CDR1 and CDR2 (germline): MNHNY, SVGAGI (reference sequence). Unmatched junction bases numbered 13, after V lost 8 bases and J lost 6 bases. The CDR3 loop reads CASGRPGQRPQPQHF. The CDR3 region has the DNA TGTGCCAGCGGGAGACCGGGACAGAGGCCTCAGCCCCAGCATTTT.

This chain uses TRBV25-1 with TRBJ1-5; D not resolved. Trimming took off 4 bases at V and 2 bases at J, with 18 bases between the two ends. The germline CDR1 and CDR2 sequences are MGHDK and SYGVNS. There are 17 residues in the CDR3. For the CDR3, the DNA is TGTGCCAGCAGTGGGGCCAATTCCGGTGTTGGCAATCAGCCCCAGCATTTT. Residues: CASSGANSGVGNQPQHF.

Turning to this clonotype: The junction does not match germline at one end; this may be a read error. This chain connects TRBV9 to TRBJ2-1; 8 bases are a match to TRBD1. Germline V CDR1 and CDR2: SGDLS, YYNGEE. The CDR3 extends over 15 amino acids. The CDR3 DNA reads TGTGCCAGCAGCGTCCGGGACAGGACCATCAATGAGCAGTCCTTC. Protein product: CASSVRDRTINEQSF.

This clonotype was detected only a few times. The chain combines TRBV7-2 with TRBJ2-5; 7 positions agree with TRBD2. Unmatched junction bases numbered 9, after V lost 7 bases and J lost 4 bases. From germline, CDR1 is SGHTA and CDR2 FQGNSA. CDR3 size: 14 residues. The DNA for the CDR3 is TGTGCCAGCACCCTAAGCGGGACTGGAGAGACCCAGTACTTC. Protein product: CASTLSGTGETQYF.

The V gene is TRBV10-3, the J gene TRBJ2-7; TRBD1 might be the D (5 bases). This CDR3 spans 13 amino acids. In germline, CDR1 is ENHRY, CDR2 SYGVKD. V was cut by 5 bases and J by 4 bases, with 12 bases left in between. The CDR3 region is CAISTRDRYEQYF. For the CDR3, the DNA is TGTGCCATCAGTACCAGGGATAGGTACGAGCAGTACTTC.

This clonotype was recorded once. This chain joins TRBV12-3 or TRBV12-4 and TRBJ2-1; 12 bases fit TRBD2. The J segment lost 5 bases and the V segment lost 3 bases, leaving 5 bases of the junction unmatched. This CDR3 comprises 16 residues. The CDR3 protein is CASSFATSGGHNEQFF. DNA for the CDR3: TGTGCCAGCAGTTTCGCGACTAGCGGGGGCCACAATGAGCAGTTCTTC.

The chain joins TRBV20-1 to TRBJ2-1; the match to TRBD1 covers 10 bases. CDR1 is DFQATT, CDR2 SNEGSKA, per germline (reference sequence). J lost 6 bases, V lost 6 bases, and 5 bases had no gene match. The CDR3 sequence is 13 residues long. The CDR3 spells CSAGTGACNEQFF. As DNA, the CDR3 is TGCAGTGCCGGGACAGGGGCCTGCAATGAGCAGTTCTTC.

The chain links TRBV29-1 to TRBJ1-1; no firm D call. Germline CDR1 and CDR2: SQVTM and ANQGSEA. The CDR3 has 11 amino acids. CDR3 coding DNA: TGCAGACCAGTTCCGAACACTGAAGCTTTCTTT. Amino acids: CRPVPNTEAFF.

This clonotype was observed many times. The V call is TRBV5-4, the J call TRBJ1-2; D is perhaps TRBD1 (6 bases). Germline CDR1 reads SGHNT; CDR2 reads YYREEE (reference sequence). Between the trimmed V and J ends, which lost 0 bases and 7 bases, there was a span of 19 bases. The CDR3 is 16 amino acids. In DNA, the CDR3 is TGTGCCAGCAGCTTGGGGGGGGGGCCTAGCGGAGGTGGCTACACCTTC. It encodes CASSLGGGPSGGGYTF.

A word on this clonotype: A much more abundant neighbour one base away suggests this may be a read error. The chain employs TRBV3-1 and TRBJ1-1, with D uncertain. CDR3 length equals 14 residues. Germline CDR1 LGHDT, CDR2 YNNKEL (reference sequence). In nucleotides, the CDR3 is TGTGCCAGCAGCCAAGTGGTACTGGGAACTGAAGCTTCCTTT. Translated: CASSQVVLGTEASF.

This clonotype was seen many times. The J gene is TRBJ2-1, the V gene TRBV7-3; TRBD2 aligns across 8 bases. From germline, CDR1 is SGHTA and CDR2 FQGTGA. V was pared by 2 bases and J by 10 bases, with 10 bases of the junction left unmatched. The CDR3 loop spans 15 amino acids. The CDR3 DNA reads TGTGCCAGCAGCTTACGAGCGGGGGCCCGCGGGGAGCAGTTCTTC. The encoded protein is CASSLRAGARGEQFF.

V gene TRBV10-3 combines with J gene TRBJ2-2, with 7 bases fitting TRBD2. The CDR3 length is 16 residues. Trimming removed 4 bases from V and 2 bases from J; junction bases left unmatched: 7. Germline CDR1 and CDR2: ENHRY and SYGVKD. For the CDR3, the DNA is TGTGCCATCAGTGTATTGACTAGCTCCAACACCGGGGAGCTGTTTTTT. Translation: CAISVLTSSNTGELFF.

The chain couples TRBV3-1 to TRBJ1-5, with D unresolved. Germline V lookup: CDR1 LGHDT, CDR2 YNNKEL (reference sequence). This CDR3 spans 12 amino acids. The V end lost 0 bases, the J end lost 10 bases, and 7 bases lay between the germline ends. DNA for the CDR3: TGTGCCAGCAGCCAAGACCCGGGCCCCCAGCATTTT. Translated, it gives CASSQDPGPQHF. Full variable domain (remainder filled in from reference TRBV3-1 and TRBJ1-5): DTAVSQTPKYLVTQMGNDKSIKCEQNLGHDTMYWYKQDSKKFLKIMFSYNNKELIINETVPNRFSPKSPDKAHLNLHINSLELGDSAVYFCASSQDPGPQHFGDGTRLSIL.

Many counts were recorded for this clonotype. A read error may produce the germline difference seen at one junction end. The chain uses TRBV14 and TRBJ1-2; D possibly corresponds to TRBD1 (6 bases). Germline V gene sequence: CDR1 SGHDN, CDR2 FVKESK. CDR3 size: 13 residues. CDR3 nucleotides: TGTGCCGGCAGCCGGACAGTTAACGGGGTCTACACCTTC. Amino acids: CAGSRTVNGVYTF.